The sequence of this TCR beta chain was determined in a study of blood T cell repertoires in COVID-19. Study as a whole: Material from acute and convalescent COVID-19 was sourced from the United States, Italy and Spain. From T cells, B-cell-depleted T cells, or PBMCs came the material, which was cDNA or gDNA.

As processed by the authors: Reference gene primer amplification gave nucleated cell count estimates. Libraries were prepared by immunoSEQ multiplex PCR; TCRdb keeps only in-frame clonotypes and omits some of them. V, J and clone size reflect that table, while D and trimming were determined from the DNA. The sample holds more than 45,000 clones, about 90% seen once. Trimming pared 0 bases from V and 5 bases from J, leaving 10 bases between. Germline V CDR1 and CDR2: MNHEY, SVGEGT. The CDR3 is 14 residues long. The receptor comes from a man between 60 and 75 years old with acute or convalescent COVID-19. The gene calls are TRBV6-2 or TRBV6-3 and TRBJ2-5; D gene ambiguous. The specimen was peripheral blood. The DNA for the CDR3 is TGTGCCAGCAGTTACTCGACCCGCGGTGAGACCCAGTACTTC. Translating gives CASSYSTRGETQYF.